Shown below are 23 T cell receptor beta chains from a single sample sequenced in a study of shared clonotypes between healthy human individuals. Method: immunoSEQ multiplex PCR; TCRdb's copy keeps in-frame clones and lacks some. Of under 850,000 clones in the sample, around 70% were seen once. The sequencing input was memory CD4+ T cells sorted from blood. The subset: CD45RA-negative fraction. These receptors originate from a woman younger than 45 in good health.

The chain is built from TRBV29-1 and TRBJ2-5; no clear D gene. CDR1 SQVTM and CDR2 ANQGSEA come from the germline V gene. V lost 5 bases to trimming and J lost 2 bases, with 6 bases between them. The CDR3 contains 11 residues. The CDR3 here is CSVSSQETQYF. In nucleotides, the CDR3 is TGCAGCGTTTCTAGTCAAGAGACCCAGTACTTC.

The genes are TRBV27 and TRBJ2-7; 16 bases map to TRBD2. Germline trimming cut 3 bases from V and 4 bases from J; bases unmatched to any gene: 18. Germline V gene sequence: CDR1 MNHEY, CDR2 SMNVEV (reference sequence). The CDR3 has 21 residues. The DNA of the CDR3 is TGTGCCAGCAGTTTTTCAGCCGGGACTAGCGGGAGGGACCTTAGTTGGTACGAGCAGTACTTC. Translation gives CASSFSAGTSGRDLSWYEQYF.

V and J are TRBV7-8 and TRBJ2-2; D is perhaps TRBD2 (6 bases). Germline V CDR1 and CDR2: SGHVS, FQNEAQ. The V and J ends lost 8 bases and 6 bases respectively, with 16 bases between them. This CDR3 is built from 14 residues. This CDR3 reads CASAPEGQAGELFF. The CDR3 DNA reads as TGTGCCAGCGCTCCGGAGGGTCAGGCCGGGGAGCTGTTTTTT.

The chain joins TRBV5-5 to TRBJ2-7; no clear D. The CDR3 consists of 14 residues. V was shortened by 0 bases and J by 0 bases, with 7 bases between the two germline ends. Looked up from germline, CDR1 is SGHKS and CDR2 is YYEKEE (reference sequence). The CDR3 sequence is CASSLAGASYEQYF. The CDR3 nucleotides read TGTGCCAGCAGCTTGGCGGGTGCCTCCTACGAGCAGTACTTC.

This sequence joins TRBV6-6 and TRBJ1-5, with 7 bases that match TRBD1. After removal of 0 bases from V and 4 bases from J, the junction contained 3 bases not matched to a gene. The germline V gene encodes CDR1 MNHNY and CDR2 SVGAGI (reference sequence). The length of the CDR3 is 15 residues. CDR3 sequence reads: CASSYSGQRNQPQHF. For the CDR3, the DNA is TGTGCCAGCAGTTACTCGGGACAGAGAAATCAGCCCCAGCATTTT.

The chain uses TRBV13 and TRBJ1-1; a possible D gene is TRBD1 (5 bases). The CDR3 is 13 residues long. Trimming took 4 bases from V and 5 from J, leaving 11 bases between them. Germline CDR1 reads PRHDT; CDR2 reads FYEKMQ (reference sequence). CDR3 sequence: CASSSGGRTEAFF. The CDR3 DNA is TGTGCCAGCAGCTCGGGGGGTCGTACTGAAGCTTTCTTT.

V and J are TRBV5-1 and TRBJ2-7, with D maybe TRBD1 (6 bases). Trimming took 4 bases from V and 5 from J, leaving 19 bases between them. The CDR3 sequence is 15 residues long. Germline-derived CDR1 and CDR2 are SGHRS and YFSETQ. The DNA of the CDR3 is TGCGCCAGCAGCCCGTGGGGGACACAGGACCACGAGCAGTACTTC. It is translated as CASSPWGTQDHEQYF.

The gene calls are TRBV13 and TRBJ2-5; 11 nucleotides agree with TRBD2. V shed 3 bases and J 3 bases; nucleotides not matched to a gene: 6. The CDR3 length is 16 residues. Germline V gene sequence: CDR1 PRHDT, CDR2 FYEKMQ (reference sequence). CDR3 in amino acids: CASSFGTSGTKETQYF. The DNA of the CDR3 is TGTGCCAGCAGCTTCGGGACTAGCGGTACAAAAGAGACCCAGTACTTC.

The V and J genes are TRBV5-1 and TRBJ2-1; perhaps D is TRBD1 or TRBD2 (5 bases each). CDR3 length equals 13 residues. Trimming shortened V by 2 bases and J by 7 bases, and 10 bases separated the two germline ends. Germline assignment: CDR1 SGHRS and CDR2 YFSETQ. CDR3 residues: CASSFGTGNEQFF. For the CDR3, the DNA is TGCGCCAGCAGCTTCGGGACCGGGAATGAGCAGTTCTTC.

This clone was picked up a small number of times. The chain is built from TRBV16 and TRBJ2-1; 12 bases are shared with TRBD2. CDR1 and CDR2 (germline): KGHSY, FQNENV. V was pared by 0 bases and J by 7 bases, with 4 bases of the junction left unmatched. This CDR3 has 16 amino acids. This CDR3 reads CASSQSVTSGSNEQFF. The CDR3 bases are TGTGCCAGCAGCCAATCTGTGACTAGCGGGAGTAATGAGCAGTTCTTC.

Note on this clone: This CDR3 is also generated by other DNA sequences in the sample. CDR3 amino acids: CASSYSGSYEQYF. CDR3 nucleotides: TGTGCCAGCAGTTACTCCGGGTCCTACGAGCAGTACTTC. The chain couples TRBV6-6 to TRBJ2-7; D remains ambiguous. Germline V gene data show CDR1 as MNHNY and CDR2 as SVGAGI (reference sequence). The CDR3 loop spans 13 amino acids. Trimming cost V 0 bases and J 1 base, with 4 bases left between them.

This clone was counted between two and nine times. The chain links TRBV5-4 to TRBJ2-3; D call uncertain. The CDR3 is made up of 14 amino acids. The germline V gene encodes CDR1 SGHNT and CDR2 YYREEE (reference sequence). Trimming shortened V by 0 bases and J by 0 bases, and 5 bases separated the two germline ends. CDR3 amino acids: CASSLDPSTDTQYF. CDR3 bases: TGTGCCAGCAGCTTGGATCCTAGCACAGATACGCAGTATTTT.

This clone was counted ten times or more. This chain uses TRBV6-1 with TRBJ1-5; a possible D gene is TRBD1 (6 bases). V was pared by 9 bases and J by 0 bases, with 9 bases between. From germline, CDR1 is MNHNS and CDR2 SASEGT. CDR3 size: 13 residues. This CDR3 is CASHRDSNQPQHF. In DNA, the CDR3 is TGTGCCAGTCACAGGGATAGCAATCAGCCCCAGCATTTT.

V is TRBV21-1 and J is TRBJ1-5; the table calls TRBD1, which could not be checked here. TRBV21-1 is reported as a pseudogene. The CDR3 contains 17 residues. CDR3 amino acids: CASSPNRTGHSNQPQHF. The CDR3 nucleotides are TGTGCCAGCAGCCCAAATAGAACAGGTCATAGCAATCAGCCCCAGCATTTT.

The chain carries TRBV5-1 and TRBJ1-1; D not certain. CDR1 SGHRS and CDR2 YFSETQ come from the germline V gene. Trimming shortened V by 1 base and J by 2 bases, and 6 bases separated the two germline ends. This CDR3 has 13 amino acids. CDR3 sequence: CASSLIGNTEAFF. In DNA form, the CDR3 reads TGCGCCAGCAGCTTGATAGGTAACACTGAAGCTTTCTTT.

The rearrangement uses TRBV5-4 and TRBJ2-7; 11 bases map to TRBD2. The germline CDR1 and CDR2 sequences are SGHNT and YYREEE (reference sequence). Trimming cost V 2 bases and J 3 bases; bases outside gene matches: 1. The CDR3 covers 14 residues. For the CDR3, the DNA is TGTGCCAGCAGCTTTGGGACTAGCGGCTACGAGCAGTACTTC. Residues: CASSFGTSGYEQYF. The variable domain in full, with the rest retrieved from reference TRBV5-4 and TRBJ2-7, is ETGVTQSPTHLIKTRGQQVTLRCSSQSGHNTVSWYQQALGQGPQFIFQYYREEENGRGNFPPRFSGLQFPNYSSELNVNALELDDSALYLCASSFGTSGYEQYFGPGTRLTVT.

CDR3 in amino acids: CASKTITISNQPQHF. As DNA, the CDR3 is TGTGCCAGCAAGACTATCACGATTAGCAATCAGCCCCAGCATTTT. This chain links TRBV19 with TRBJ1-5; no firm D call. Germline V gene lookup returns CDR1 LNHDA and CDR2 SQIVND (reference sequence). The CDR3 totals 15 residues. With 9 bases removed from V and 0 bases from J, the gap between germline ends came to 15 bases. Drawing the rest from reference TRBV19 and TRBJ1-5, the complete variable domain is DGGITQSPKYLFRKEGQNVTLSCEQNLNHDAMYWYRQDPGQGLRLIYYSQIVNDFQKGDIAEGYSVSREKKESFPLTVTSAQKNPTAFYLCASKTITISNQPQHFGDGTRLSIL.

The chain uses TRBV28 and TRBJ2-7, with D possibly being TRBD2 (6 bases). Trimming cost V 2 bases and J 3 bases, with 11 bases left between them. The CDR3 loop spans 14 amino acids. CDR1 is MDHEN, CDR2 SYDVKM, per germline. This CDR3 is CASSLASVDYEQYF. The CDR3 DNA is TGTGCCAGCAGTTTAGCTAGCGTTGACTACGAGCAGTACTTC.

The chain has TRBV28 and TRBJ2-7; TRBD1 is a possible D gene (5 bases). V shed 2 bases and J shed 7 bases, with 24 bases lying between them. CDR1 is MDHEN, CDR2 SYDVKM, per germline. This CDR3 has 17 residues. DNA for the CDR3: TGTGCCAGCAGTTTAGATTTAGCCCTAGGGGTGGTGAGGGAGCAGTACTTC. This codes for CASSLDLALGVVREQYF.

This clone was seen only once. The genes are TRBV5-1 and TRBJ2-1, with TRBD1 identical over 7 bases. The J segment lost 6 bases and the V segment lost 3 bases, leaving 6 bases of the junction unmatched. Germline CDR1 SGHRS, CDR2 YFSETQ. The CDR3 loop spans 14 amino acids. The CDR3: CASSYGTVGNEQFF. The CDR3 DNA sequence: TGCGCCAGCAGCTACGGGACAGTCGGCAATGAGCAGTTCTTC.

The chain joins TRBV19 to TRBJ2-3; a possible D gene is TRBD2 (5 bases). V lost 3 bases, J lost 6 bases, and 16 bases lay in between. Germline loops: CDR1 LNHDA, CDR2 SQIVND (reference sequence). This CDR3 region has 15 residues. CDR3 nucleotide sequence: TGTGCCAGTAGTATTCCCAGCGGAGGCCGGGATACGCAGTATTTT. Its protein is CASSIPSGGRDTQYF.

CDR3 sequence: CASSSLHEQYF. The CDR3 region has the DNA TGTGCCAGCAGCTCGCTCCACGAGCAGTACTTC. This rearrangement joins TRBV28 to TRBJ2-7; D not certain. Germline assignment: CDR1 MDHEN and CDR2 SYDVKM. V was pared by 6 bases and J by 5 bases, with 8 bases between. CDR3 length: 11 amino acids.

Only one count was recorded for this clone. V is TRBV2 and J is TRBJ2-7; D may be TRBD2 (6 bases). CDR3 length equals 11 residues. The germline CDR1 and CDR2 sequences are SNHLY and FYNNEI. Deletions cut 9 bases from V and 4 bases from J, with 10 bases between. CDR3 sequence: CAREGRYEQYF. As DNA, the CDR3 is TGTGCCAGGGAGGGCCGGTACGAGCAGTACTTC.